A single sample gave rise to the 7 T cell receptor beta chains below, sequenced in a study of cytomegalovirus exposure and HLA in healthy donors. It was with 60 Vbeta and 13 Jbeta primers that the PCR ran. The method was immunoSEQ multiplex PCR; TCRdb's version includes in-frame clones alone and lacks a portion of them. Of more than 85,000 clones in the sample, 65% to 90% were seen once. Sequencing was done on a sample of PBMCs. These receptors were obtained from a woman aged 18-30 years in good health and CMV-seronegative.

The genes are TRBV28 and TRBJ1-5, with 8 bases aligning to TRBD1. The CDR3 has 14 amino acids. Unmatched junction bases numbered 7, after V lost 5 bases and J lost 7 bases. The V gene's germline CDR1 is MDHEN and CDR2 SYDVKM. The CDR3 reads CASSLQGEWQPQHF. In nucleotides, the CDR3 is TGTGCCAGCAGTCTACAGGGGGAATGGCAGCCCCAGCATTTT.

The chain employs TRBV7-9 and TRBJ2-3, with 15 nucleotides matching TRBD2. V lost 1 base, J lost 3 bases, and 8 bases stayed unmatched. CDR3 length equals 19 residues. Germline V CDR1 and CDR2: SEHNR, FQNEAQ (reference sequence). The DNA for the CDR3 is TGTGCCAGCAGCTTAGGGCGCGGACTAGCGGGAGGGCCGACAGATACGCAGTATTTT. It codes for CASSLGRGLAGGPTDTQYF.

The chain combines TRBV27 with TRBJ2-4; possibly TRBD1 for D (6 bases). This CDR3 is built from 16 residues. Germline V gene lookup returns CDR1 MNHEY and CDR2 SMNVEV (reference sequence). V lost 6 bases and J 13 bases, leaving 28 bases between the germline ends. The CDR3 region is CASSPGPRTAPGRQYF. CDR3 DNA sequence: TGTGCCAGCAGCCCCGGCCCAAGGACAGCGCCCGGCCGACAGTACTTC.

J is TRBJ2-7 and V is TRBV29-1, with 7 bases that match TRBD1. CDR3 size: 11 residues. Germline V lookup: CDR1 SQVTM, CDR2 ANQGSEA. After removal of 7 bases from V and 3 bases from J, the junction contained 3 bases not matched to a gene. The CDR3 DNA is TGCAGCGCTTGGGACAGCTACGAGCAGTACTTC. This gives the protein CSAWDSYEQYF.

This chain links TRBV5-1 with TRBJ1-2, with 8 bases that match TRBD1. The CDR3 length is 13 residues. V gave up 3 bases and J gave up 8 bases; unmatched junction bases: 6. Germline V lookup: CDR1 SGHRS, CDR2 YFSETQ. CDR3 in DNA: TGCGCCAGCAGCTCCCAGGGGGCGGAAGGCTACACCTTC. This encodes CASSSQGAEGYTF.

This chain uses TRBV7-2 with TRBJ2-5; 8 positions agree with TRBD2. This CDR3 comprises 17 residues. Per the germline V gene, CDR1 is SGHTA and CDR2 is FQGNSA. The V segment lost 1 base and the J segment 2 bases; nucleotides outside the gene matches: 9. This CDR3 reads CASSLVSSGSGQETQYF. The CDR3 coding sequence is TGTGCCAGCAGCTTAGTTTCGAGCGGGAGTGGGCAAGAGACCCAGTACTTC.

This chain joins TRBV9 and TRBJ2-7; 7 bases agree with TRBD2. The end of the DNA aligns better with TRBJ2-1, so the J call may be wrong. CDR1 SGDLS and CDR2 YYNGEE come from the germline V gene. There are 15 residues in the CDR3. The CDR3 coding sequence is TGTGCCAGCAGCGCTAGCGGATCCTCCTACAATGAGCAGTTCTTC. Protein sequence: CASSASGSSYNEQFF.